This is a list of T cell receptor beta chains from one sample in a study of STAT3 mutations in large granular lymphocyte leukemia. TCRdb's table, derived via immunoSEQ multiplex PCR, lists solely in-frame clones and lacks some. The sample includes more than 15,000 clones, 92% of them seen just once. Sequencing was performed on peripheral blood mononuclear cells. All receptors derive from a man aged 55-75 years with T-cell large granular lymphocyte leukemia. Some clones in this sample may be carry-over from other donors' samples. The CDR3 runs from the conserved cysteine through the conserved F or W. A D gene is named only where the DNA matches it firmly. A clone size is listed for some rows: how often the clone was seen (once, few, many), or a class if it is expanded.

TRBJ2-3 TRBD2 . TRBV29-1 CTLREGSDTQYF TGCACCCTGAGGGAGGGGTCAGATACGCAGTATTTT
TRBJ2-5 TRBD2 once TRBV5-6 CASSSKLAGGGETQYF TGTGCCAGCAGCTCGAAACTAGCGGGAGGTGGAGAGACCCAGTACTTC
TRBJ1-4 . . TRBV18 CASSPSPTNEKLFF TGTGCCAGCTCACCCTCTCCGACTAATGAAAAACTGTTTTTT
TRBJ1-3 . . TRBV5-5 CASSPRWGSGNTIYF TGTGCCAGCAGCCCCCGATGGGGGAGCGGAAACACCATATATTTT
TRBJ2-1 . . TRBV5-1 CASSFGGEPHEQFF TGCGCCAGCAGCTTCGGTGGGGAGCCTCATGAGCAGTTCTTC
TRBJ1-1 TRBD1 once TRBV6-5 CASTERTGRHVEAFF TGTGCCAGCACAGAGCGGACAGGCAGGCACGTAGAAGCTTTCTTT
TRBJ2-2 . . TRBV29-1 CSVGQGLGELFF TGCAGCGTTGGGCAGGGTTTAGGGGAGCTGTTTTTT
TRBJ2-3 TRBD1 . TRBV5-6 CASSRGRDREGDTQYF TGTGCCAGCAGCCGGGGCCGGGACAGGGAGGGCGATACGCAGTATTTT
TRBJ1-1 TRBD1 . TRBV29-1 CSVGTGGNTEAFF TGCAGCGTAGGGACAGGGGGGAACACTGAAGCTTTCTTT
TRBJ2-5 . . TRBV7-9 CASSLGAPPNQETQYF TGTGCCAGCAGCTTAGGAGCGCCACCGAACCAAGAGACCCAGTACTTC
TRBJ2-1 . . TRBV29-1 CSTDPDSTHEQFF TGCAGCACTGACCCAGACAGTACCCATGAGCAGTTCTTC
TRBJ2-5 . . TRBV2 CARTSGLTETQYF TGTGCCCGCACCTCGGGATTAACGGAGACCCAGTACTTC
TRBJ1-2 . once TRBV7-6 CASSSPTELNYGYTF TGTGCCAGCAGCTCCCCGACAGAATTAAACTATGGCTACACCTTC
TRBJ2-2 . . TRBV18 CASSQQLNTGELFF TGTGCCAGCTCACAACAGCTGAACACCGGGGAGCTGTTTTTT
TRBJ2-1 . . TRBV18 CASSPNSQATYNEQFF TGTGCCAGCTCACCAAATTCGCAGGCAACCTACAATGAGCAGTTCTTC
TRBJ2-2 . . TRBV28 CASSLGPLNTGELFF TGTGCCAGCAGTTTAGGCCCTCTTAACACCGGGGAGCTGTTTTTT
TRBJ1-6 TRBD1 . TRBV25-1 CASSEGTGRSSPLHF TGTGCCAGCAGTGAAGGGACAGGGAGGAGTTCACCCCTCCACTTT
TRBJ1-5 . . TRBV5-6 CASSARGRAQPQHF TGTGCCAGCAGCGCGCGGGGTAGGGCGCAGCCCCAGCATTTT
TRBJ2-6 . . TRBV30 CAWSEWTALTSSGANVLTF TGTGCCTGGAGTGAGTGGACGGCGCTCACTTCCTCTGGGGCCAACGTCCTGACTTTC
TRBJ2-7 . . TRBV18 CASSPSTGQLAPGQYF TGTGCCAGCTCACCTTCGACAGGGCAACTAGCACCGGGGCAGTACTTC
TRBJ2-7 TRBD2 once TRBV28 CASSLRSGLAGPSYEQYF TGTGCCAGCAGTTTAAGGTCGGGACTAGCGGGCCCCTCCTACGAGCAGTACTTC
TRBJ1-1 . once TRBV19 CASSIAGGLEAFF TGTGCCAGTAGTATAGCCGGGGGATTGGAAGCTTTCTTT
TRBJ2-7 TRBD1 . TRBV5-4 CASSPTPPGQGSSEQYF TGTGCCAGCAGCCCCACCCCCCCGGGACAGGGGTCCTCGGAGCAGTACTTC
TRBJ1-3 . . TRBV13 CASSLLGSSGNTIYF TGTGCCAGCAGCTTACTCGGCAGCTCTGGAAACACCATATATTTT
TRBJ1-1 . . TRBV10-3 CAISEAVNTEAFF TGTGCCATCAGTGAGGCGGTGAACACTGAAGCTTTCTTT
TRBJ2-7 TRBD2 . TRBV4-2 CASSQEALAGGNHEQYF TGTGCCAGCAGCCAAGAGGCCCTAGCGGGAGGGAACCACGAGCAGTACTTC
TRBJ2-7 TRBD1 . TRBV23-1 CASSPRTGLHEQYF TGCGCCAGCAGTCCCCGGACAGGTCTTCACGAGCAGTACTTC
TRBJ2-2 . few TRBV5-1 CASSLGVSGELFF TGCGCCAGCAGCTTGGGAGTTTCCGGGGAGCTGTTTTTT
TRBJ2-3 TRBD1 . TRBV2 CASNPGGQGTDTQYF TGTGCCAGCAACCCCGGAGGACAGGGCACAGATACGCAGTATTTT
TRBJ2-3 . . TRBV9 CASSVEKKASPPGTQYF TGTGCCAGCAGCGTAGAGAAGAAGGCTAGCCCGCCGGGTACGCAGTATTTT
TRBJ1-1 TRBD1 . TRBV6-5 CASSWQTGGVGTEAFF TGTGCCAGCAGTTGGCAGACAGGGGGGGTGGGCACTGAAGCTTTCTTT
TRBJ2-6 . once TRBV4-3 CASSQDGGGIGSGANVLTF TGCGCCAGCAGCCAAGATGGCGGCGGGATCGGGTCTGGGGCCAACGTCCTGACTTTC
TRBJ1-2 TRBD1 few TRBV5-1 CASSTEGTGLGYTF TGCGCCAGCAGCACGGAGGGGACAGGGCTGGGCTACACCTTC
TRBJ2-2 . . TRBV2 CASSGRRRGGANTGELFF TGTGCCAGCAGTGGCAGGAGGAGGGGGGGCGCGAACACCGGGGAGCTGTTTTTT
TRBJ1-2 TRBD1 . TRBV6-1 CASSGLGQGIRNGYTF TGTGCCAGCAGTGGATTGGGACAGGGCATTAGGAATGGCTACACCTTC
TRBJ1-2 . . TRBV5-4 CASSEGHTNYGYTF TGTGCCAGCAGCGAGGGACACACTAACTATGGCTACACCTTC
TRBJ2-5 TRBD2 . TRBV5-1 CASSFSGTSGSGETQYF TGCGCCAGCAGCTTCTCCGGGACTAGCGGGAGCGGGGAGACCCAGTACTTC
TRBJ2-7 . . TRBV14 CASSQELSATLYEQYF TGTGCCAGCAGCCAAGAATTGTCAGCTACTCTCTACGAGCAGTACTTC
TRBJ2-7 . . TRBV6-1 CASRDGAGEQYF TGTGCCAGCAGAGACGGTGCTGGGGAGCAGTACTTC
TRBJ1-1 TRBD1 . TRBV7-9 CASSPNEQGARGTEAFF TGTGCCAGCAGCCCCAATGAGCAGGGGGCACGCGGCACTGAAGCTTTCTTT
TRBJ1-4 . . TRBV30 CAWSDGGIKKLFF TGTGCCTGGAGCGACGGGGGTATTAAAAAACTGTTTTTT
TRBJ2-1 . . TRBV5-4 CASSFRTRAYNEQFF TGTGCCAGCAGCTTCCGGACTCGTGCCTACAATGAGCAGTTCTTC
TRBJ1-2 . . TRBV30 CAWSVRQSPYGYTF TGTGCCTGGAGTGTACGGCAAAGCCCCTATGGCTACACCTTC
TRBJ2-7 TRBD2 . TRBV18 CASSPGTSGYEQYF TGTGCCAGCTCACCCGGGACTAGCGGCTACGAGCAGTACTTC
TRBJ1-1 . . TRBV11-2 CASSPWDGSNTEAFF TGTGCCAGCAGCCCCTGGGACGGTTCGAACACTGAAGCTTTCTTT
TRBJ2-2 . . TRBV2 CASSWTAIRLNTGELFF TGTGCCAGCAGTTGGACAGCTATACGATTAAACACCGGGGAGCTGTTTTTT
TRBJ2-3 TRBD2 once TRBV7-9 CASSFSLAGASDTQYF TGTGCCAGCAGCTTCTCACTAGCGGGAGCCTCAGATACGCAGTATTTT
TRBJ1-5 TRBD1 . TRBV30 CAWSPDRVSNQPQHF TGTGCCTGGAGCCCTGACAGGGTTAGCAATCAGCCCCAGCATTTT
TRBJ2-2 TRBD2 once TRBV5-1 CASSPWTRRDTGELFF TGCGCCAGCAGCCCGTGGACTAGGCGAGACACCGGGGAGCTGTTTTTT
TRBJ2-6 . . TRBV9 CASSVEGRSGANVLTF TGTGCCAGCAGCGTAGAAGGCCGCTCTGGGGCCAACGTCCTGACTTTC
TRBJ2-7 . . TRBV2 CASSPSTYEQYF TGTGCCAGCAGTCCGTCGACCTACGAGCAGTACTTC
TRBJ2-2 TRBD2 . TRBV18 CASSLLAGEVTGELFF TGTGCCAGCTCACTTCTAGCGGGAGAGGTGACCGGGGAGCTGTTTTTT